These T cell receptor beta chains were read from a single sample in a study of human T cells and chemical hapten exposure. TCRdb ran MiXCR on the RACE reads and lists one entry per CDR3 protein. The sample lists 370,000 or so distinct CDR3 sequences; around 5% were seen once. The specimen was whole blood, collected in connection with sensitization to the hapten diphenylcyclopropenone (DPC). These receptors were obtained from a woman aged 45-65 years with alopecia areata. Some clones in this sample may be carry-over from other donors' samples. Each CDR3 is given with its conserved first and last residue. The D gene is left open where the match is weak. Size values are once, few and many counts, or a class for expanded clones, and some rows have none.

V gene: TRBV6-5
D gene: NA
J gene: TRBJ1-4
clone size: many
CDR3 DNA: TGTGCCAGCAGTTACCTTCCGGGGGACGGGAAACTGTTTTTT
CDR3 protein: CASSYLPGDGKLFF

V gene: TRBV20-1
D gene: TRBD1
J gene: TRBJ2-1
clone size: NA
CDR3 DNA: TGCAGTGCTAGAATTCCGGTAGGACAGGGCCGTGAACCTGAGCAGTTCTTC
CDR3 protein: CSARIPVGQGREPEQFF

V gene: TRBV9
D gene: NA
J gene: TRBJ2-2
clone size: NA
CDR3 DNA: TGTGCCAGCAGCGTAGATGCGGCTACTCACACCGGGGAGCTGTTTTTT
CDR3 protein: CASSVDAATHTGELFF

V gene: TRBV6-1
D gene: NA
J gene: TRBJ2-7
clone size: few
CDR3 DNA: TGTGCCAGCACAAGGTTAAAAAGCTACGAGCAGTACTTC
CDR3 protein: CASTRLKSYEQYF

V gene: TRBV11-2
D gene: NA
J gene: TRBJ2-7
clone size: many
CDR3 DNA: TGTGCCAGCAGCTTGTCCGAGCAGTACTTC
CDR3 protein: CASSLSEQYF

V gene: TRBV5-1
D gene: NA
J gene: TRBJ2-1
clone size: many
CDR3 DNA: TGCGCCAGCAGCTTGGCAGGGACAAACAATGAGCAGTTCTTC
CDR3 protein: CASSLAGTNNEQFF

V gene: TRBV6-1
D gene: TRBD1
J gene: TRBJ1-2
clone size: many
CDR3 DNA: TGTGCCAGCCTCGGGACAGGGGGCGACTATGGCTACACCTTC
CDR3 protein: CASLGTGGDYGYTF

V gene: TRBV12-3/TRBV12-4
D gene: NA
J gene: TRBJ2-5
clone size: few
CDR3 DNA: TGTGCCAGCAGTTTTAGAGCGGAACAAGAGACCCAGTACTTC
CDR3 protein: CASSFRAEQETQYF

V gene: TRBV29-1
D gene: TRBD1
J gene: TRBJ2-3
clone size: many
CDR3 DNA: TGCAGCGTGGACAGGGCCCCAGATACGCAGTATTTT
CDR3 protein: CSVDRAPDTQYF

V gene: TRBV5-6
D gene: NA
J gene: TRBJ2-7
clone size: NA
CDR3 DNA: TGTGCCAGCAGCTCCAGTTACCACGAGCAGTACTTC
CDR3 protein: CASSSSYHEQYF

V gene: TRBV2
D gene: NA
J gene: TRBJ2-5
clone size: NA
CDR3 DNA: TGTGCCAGCAGTGAAGCGCGGCCCCAAGAGACCCAGTACTTC
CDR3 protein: CASSEARPQETQYF

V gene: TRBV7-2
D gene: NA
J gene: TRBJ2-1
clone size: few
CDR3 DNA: TGTGCCAGCAGCTTAGCAGGGTGGACCTACAATGAGCAGTTCTTC
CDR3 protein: CASSLAGWTYNEQFF

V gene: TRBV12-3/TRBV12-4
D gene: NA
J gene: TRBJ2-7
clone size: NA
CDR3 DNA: TGTGCCAGCAGTTCCCAACCCCCAGCGTTCTACGAGCAGTACTTC
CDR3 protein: CASSSQPPAFYEQYF

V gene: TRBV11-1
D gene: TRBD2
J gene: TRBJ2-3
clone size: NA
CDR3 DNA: TGTGCCAGCAGCCTCCAGCGGGGGACTTCAGATACGCAGTATTTT
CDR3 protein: CASSLQRGTSDTQYF

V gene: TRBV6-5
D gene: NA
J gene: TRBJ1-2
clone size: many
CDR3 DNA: TGTGCCAGCCAGACTTTTGGAGATGGCTACACCTTC
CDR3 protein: CASQTFGDGYTF

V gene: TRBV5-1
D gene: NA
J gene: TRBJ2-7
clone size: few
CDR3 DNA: TGCGCCAGCAGCTTGCCCTCAAACGAGCAGTACTTC
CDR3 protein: CASSLPSNEQYF

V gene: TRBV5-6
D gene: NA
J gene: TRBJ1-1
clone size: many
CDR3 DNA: TGTGCCAGCAGCACTGGGTCAAACCCCGAAGCTTTCTTT
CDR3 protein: CASSTGSNPEAFF

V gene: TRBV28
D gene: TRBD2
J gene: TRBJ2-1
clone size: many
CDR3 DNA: TGTGCCAGCAGTGGCGGGACTAGCGGGAGAAGTGAGCAGTTCTTC
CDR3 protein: CASSGGTSGRSEQFF

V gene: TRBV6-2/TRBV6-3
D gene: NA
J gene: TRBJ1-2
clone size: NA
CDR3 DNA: TGTGCCAGCAGCAACGCAGGGGCCCACTATGGCTACACCTTC
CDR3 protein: CASSNAGAHYGYTF

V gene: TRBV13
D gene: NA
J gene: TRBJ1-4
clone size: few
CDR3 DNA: TGTGCCAGCAGCTTACGGACGGCGAATGAAAAACTGTTTTTT
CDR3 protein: CASSLRTANEKLFF

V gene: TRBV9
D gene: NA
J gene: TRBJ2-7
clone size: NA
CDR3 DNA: TGTGCCAGCAGCGTATACGACGGCTCCTACGAGCAGTACTTC
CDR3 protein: CASSVYDGSYEQYF

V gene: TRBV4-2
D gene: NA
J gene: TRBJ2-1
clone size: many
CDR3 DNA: TGTGCCAGCAGCCAGGGTCTAGCGAATGAGCAGTTCTTC
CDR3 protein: CASSQGLANEQFF

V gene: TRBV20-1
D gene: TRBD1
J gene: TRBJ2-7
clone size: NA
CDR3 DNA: TGCAGTGCCACTTACAGGGGATTCTACGAGCAGTACTTC
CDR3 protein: CSATYRGFYEQYF

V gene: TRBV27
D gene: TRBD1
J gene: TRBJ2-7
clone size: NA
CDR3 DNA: TGTGCCAGCAGTTTACAGGGACAGGCCCTAGAGCAGTACTTC
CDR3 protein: CASSLQGQALEQYF

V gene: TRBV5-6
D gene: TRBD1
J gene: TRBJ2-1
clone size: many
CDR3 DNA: TGTGCCAGCACCCTACCGGGGACAGGGGATGAGCAGTTCTTC
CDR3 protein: CASTLPGTGDEQFF

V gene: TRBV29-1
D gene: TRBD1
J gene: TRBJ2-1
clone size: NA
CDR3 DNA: TGCAGCGTTGTTGGGACAGGCGGAGGGGTCAATGAGCAGTTCTTC
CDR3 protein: CSVVGTGGGVNEQFF

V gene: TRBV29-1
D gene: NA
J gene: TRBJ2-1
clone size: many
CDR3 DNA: TGCAGCGTTGATATCCCCAATGAGCAGTTCTTC
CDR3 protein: CSVDIPNEQFF

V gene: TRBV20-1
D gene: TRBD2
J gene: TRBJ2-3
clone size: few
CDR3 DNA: TGCAGTGCCGACAGCGGGAGCGGCACAGATACGCAGTATTTT
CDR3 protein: CSADSGSGTDTQYF

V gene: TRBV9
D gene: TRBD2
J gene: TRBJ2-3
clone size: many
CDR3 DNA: TGTGCCAGCAGCCTACTAGCGGGAACAGATACGCAGTATTTT
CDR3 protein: CASSLLAGTDTQYF

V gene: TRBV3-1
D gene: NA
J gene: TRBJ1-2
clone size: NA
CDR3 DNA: TGTGCCAGCAGCCGCCGGGACGGCGCTAACTATGGCTACACCTTC
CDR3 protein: CASSRRDGANYGYTF

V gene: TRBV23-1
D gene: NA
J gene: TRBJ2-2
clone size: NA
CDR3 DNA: TGCGCCACCACAGATAACACCGGGGAGCTGTTTTTT
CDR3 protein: CATTDNTGELFF

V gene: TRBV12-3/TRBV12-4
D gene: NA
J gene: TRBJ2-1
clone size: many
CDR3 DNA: TGTGCCAGCAGTTTAAACCGCTGGAATGAGCAGTTCTTC
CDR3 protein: CASSLNRWNEQFF

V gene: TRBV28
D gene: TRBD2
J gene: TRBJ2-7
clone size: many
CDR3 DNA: TGTGCCAGCAGTCCCCCGGCTAGCGGGAATAGGCAGTACTTC
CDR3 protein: CASSPPASGNRQYF

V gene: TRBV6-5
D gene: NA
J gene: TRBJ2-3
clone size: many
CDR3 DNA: TGTGCCAGCAGTTACTCGATAGTCGGGGTAGGGGGCACAGATACGCAGTATTTT
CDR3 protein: CASSYSIVGVGGTDTQYF

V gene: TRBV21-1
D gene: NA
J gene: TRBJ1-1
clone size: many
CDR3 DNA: TGTGCCAGCACTGGGAGGGGTTGGGTTACTGAAGCTTTCTTT
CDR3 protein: CASTGRGWVTEAFF

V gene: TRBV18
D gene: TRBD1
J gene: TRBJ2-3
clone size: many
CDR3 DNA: TGTGCCAGCTCACCGGACAGGGGCCGGGGGGATACGCAGTATTTT
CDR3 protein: CASSPDRGRGDTQYF

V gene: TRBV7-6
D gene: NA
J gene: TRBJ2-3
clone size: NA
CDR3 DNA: TGTGCCAGCAGCGTGGACAGCCTCACAGATACGCAGTATTTT
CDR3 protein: CASSVDSLTDTQYF

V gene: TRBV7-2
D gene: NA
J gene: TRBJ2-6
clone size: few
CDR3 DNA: TGTGCCAGCAGCTTAGGTGGCCGGATCTCTGGGGCCAACGTCCTGACTTTC
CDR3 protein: CASSLGGRISGANVLTF

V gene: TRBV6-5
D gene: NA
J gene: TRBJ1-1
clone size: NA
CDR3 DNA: TGTGCCAGCATGTCGACTGGGAGCACTGAAGCTTTCTTT
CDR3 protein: CASMSTGSTEAFF

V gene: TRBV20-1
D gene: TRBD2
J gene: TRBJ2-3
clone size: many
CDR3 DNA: TGCAGTGCCGCCCCGTTAGGGTCTCTAGCGGGAGGGGGTGGCACAGATACGCAGTATTTT
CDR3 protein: CSAAPLGSLAGGGGTDTQYF

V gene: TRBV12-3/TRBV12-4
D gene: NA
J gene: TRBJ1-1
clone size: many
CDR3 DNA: TGTGCCAGCAGTTTCTTCAGCTTAAATTGGCGGCGGACTGAAGCTTTCTTT
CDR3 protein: CASSFFSLNWRRTEAFF

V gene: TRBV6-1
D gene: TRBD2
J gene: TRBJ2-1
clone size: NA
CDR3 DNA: TGTGCCAGCAGTGCGACTAGCGGGAGCCACAATGAGCAGTTCTTC
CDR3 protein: CASSATSGSHNEQFF

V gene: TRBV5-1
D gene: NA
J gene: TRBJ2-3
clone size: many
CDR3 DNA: TGCGCCAGCAGCTTCGAACAGGGCACAGATACGCAGTATTTT
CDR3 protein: CASSFEQGTDTQYF

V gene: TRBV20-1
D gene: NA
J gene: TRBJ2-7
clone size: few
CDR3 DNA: TGCAGTGCTTGGGACTCCTTAGACTACGAGCAGTACTTC
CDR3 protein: CSAWDSLDYEQYF

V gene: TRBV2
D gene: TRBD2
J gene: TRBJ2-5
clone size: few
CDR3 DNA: TGTGCCAGCACGCGAGAGAGCGGGGGGGACGAGACCCAGTACTTC
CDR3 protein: CASTRESGGDETQYF

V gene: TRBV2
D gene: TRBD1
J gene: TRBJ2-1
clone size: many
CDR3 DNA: TGTGCCAGCAGTGAATGGAGGACAGGGTCCTACAATGAGCAGTTCTTC
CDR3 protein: CASSEWRTGSYNEQFF

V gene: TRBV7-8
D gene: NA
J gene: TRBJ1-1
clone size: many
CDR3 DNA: TGTGCCAGCAGCACCCCAGGGCTGGGGGCTGGCACTGAAGCTTTCTTT
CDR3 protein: CASSTPGLGAGTEAFF

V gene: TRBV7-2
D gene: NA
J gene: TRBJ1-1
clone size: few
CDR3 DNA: TGTGCCAGCAGCCCAGGGAACATGAACACTGAAGCTTTCTTT
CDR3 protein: CASSPGNMNTEAFF

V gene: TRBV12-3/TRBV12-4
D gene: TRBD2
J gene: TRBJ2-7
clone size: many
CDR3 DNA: TGTGCCAGCAGTGATCAGGGGACTAGCGGAAACTACGAGCAGTACTTC
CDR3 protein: CASSDQGTSGNYEQYF

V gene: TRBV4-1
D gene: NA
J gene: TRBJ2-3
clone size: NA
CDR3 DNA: TGCGCCAGCAGCCAAGATAATGCAGATACGCAGTATTTT
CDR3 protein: CASSQDNADTQYF

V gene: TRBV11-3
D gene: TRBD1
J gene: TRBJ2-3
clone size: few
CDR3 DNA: TGTGCCAGCAGCCCACAGGGGAATGCAGATACGCAGTATTTT
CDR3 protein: CASSPQGNADTQYF

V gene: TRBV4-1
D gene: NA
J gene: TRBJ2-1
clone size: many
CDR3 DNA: TGCGCCAGCAGCCAAATGTTCGGCAATGAGCAGTTCTTC
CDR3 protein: CASSQMFGNEQFF

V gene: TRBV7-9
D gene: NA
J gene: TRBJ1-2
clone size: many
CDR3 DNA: TGTGCCAGCAGCCCAGGTGGCCCCTATGGCTACACCTTC
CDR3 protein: CASSPGGPYGYTF

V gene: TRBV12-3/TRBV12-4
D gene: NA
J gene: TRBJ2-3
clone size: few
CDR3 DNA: TGTGCCAGCAGTTCGCGGAATGCAGATACGCAGTATTTT
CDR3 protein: CASSSRNADTQYF

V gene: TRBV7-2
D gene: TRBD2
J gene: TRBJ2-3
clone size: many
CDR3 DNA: TGTGCCAGCAGCACACTAGCGGGAGTACGCACAGATACGCAGTATTTT
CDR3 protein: CASSTLAGVRTDTQYF

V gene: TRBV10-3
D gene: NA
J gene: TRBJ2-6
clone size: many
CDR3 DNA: TGTGCCATCAGTGACACGGGGTCCGGGGCCAACGTCCTGACTTTC
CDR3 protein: CAISDTGSGANVLTF

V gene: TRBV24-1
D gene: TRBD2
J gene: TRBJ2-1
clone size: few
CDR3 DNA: TGTGCCACCAGTCCTAGCGGGCGTGAGCAGTTCTTC
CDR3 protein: CATSPSGREQFF

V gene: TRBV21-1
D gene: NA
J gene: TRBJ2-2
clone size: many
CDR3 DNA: TGTGCCAGCCTTCGGTACCCCACCGGGGAGCTGTTTTTT
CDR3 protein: CASLRYPTGELFF